This T cell receptor beta chain is drawn from a study of OX40 agonist ivuxolimab in advanced cancers. At the level of the study: The patients' treatment was ivuxolimab, an agonistic anti-OX40 (CD134) antibody.

Method: immunoSEQ multiplex PCR; TCRdb's copy keeps in-frame clones and lacks some. The data contain 95,000 to 150,000 clones, just under 95% of them singletons. Germline CDR1 is SNHLY and CDR2 is FYNNEI. V shed 4 bases and J 5 bases; nucleotides not matched to a gene: 2. The CDR3 length is 13 residues. Sequenced here: CD4+ or CD8+ T cells sorted from blood, sampled in a trial of the OX40 agonist ivuxolimab. This chain uses TRBV2 with TRBJ2-5; 9 nucleotides align to TRBD1. This clonotype was sampled from an adult with an advanced solid tumor such as melanoma, head and neck, liver or kidney cancer. CDR3 protein: CASSAGQGETQYF. CDR3 nucleotides: TGTGCCAGCAGTGCAGGACAGGGGGAGACCCAGTACTTC.